The 21 T cell receptor beta chains below were found in one sample sequenced in a study of blood T cell repertoires in COVID-19. Here immunoSEQ multiplex PCR was the method, and the copy in TCRdb shows in-frame clones only, minus some. The data contain approximately 200,000 clones, roughly four fifths of them singletons. What was sequenced was PBMCs or T cells enriched from blood (not recorded which). The receptors derive from a man between 40 and 49 years old who had recovered from COVID-19.

This clone was detected only once. The CDR3 loop is CASSLGGDYNEQFF. The CDR3 DNA reads TGCGCCAGTTCGTTGGGAGGGGACTACAATGAGCAGTTCTTC. The chain has TRBV5-1 and TRBJ2-1; 7 positions match TRBD2. V was clipped by 8 bases and J by 3 bases; unmatched bases: 8. Per the germline V gene, CDR1 is SGHRS and CDR2 is YFSETQ. CDR3 size: 14 residues.

The chain links TRBV5-1 to TRBJ2-6, with D perhaps matching TRBD2 (5 bases). Germline loops: CDR1 SGHRS, CDR2 YFSETQ. Trimming removed 0 bases at V and 4 bases at J, with 14 bases between. The CDR3 totals 17 residues. The DNA of the CDR3 is TGCGCCAGCAGCTTGGGAGGGTTCCCTGCGGGGGCCAACGTCCTGACTTTC. Protein product: CASSLGGFPAGANVLTF.

The chain employs TRBV28 and TRBJ1-5; D perhaps matches TRBD1 (6 bases). The V and J ends lost 3 bases and 0 bases respectively, with 15 bases between them. The germline gives CDR1 MDHEN, CDR2 SYDVKM. The CDR3 length is 17 residues. CDR3 amino acids: CASSLVSQGHSNQPQHF. CDR3 DNA: TGTGCCAGCAGTTTGGTCTCACAGGGACATAGCAATCAGCCCCAGCATTTT.

The chain recombines TRBV7-3 with TRBJ2-3; tentative D call: TRBD1 (6 bases). Germline V gene sequence: CDR1 SGHTA, CDR2 FQGTGA. V lost 8 bases and J 2 bases, leaving 17 bases between the germline ends. The CDR3 extends over 15 amino acids. This chain's CDR3 is CASSAMGQHTDTQYF. DNA of the CDR3: TGTGCCAGCTCAGCCATGGGACAACACACAGATACGCAGTATTTT.

The chain carries TRBV3-1 (or the pseudogene TRBV3-2) and TRBJ2-3, with D maybe TRBD1 (6 bases). From germline, CDR1 is LGHDT and CDR2 YNNKEL (reference sequence). The CDR3 sequence is 17 residues long. V lost 4 bases and J 2 bases, leaving 19 bases between the germline ends. This CDR3 is CASSPRTASIHTDTQYF. CDR3 DNA: TGTGCCAGCAGCCCTAGGACAGCGTCAATACACACAGATACGCAGTATTTT.

This clone was counted at least ten times. The V gene is TRBV2, the J gene TRBJ2-7, with a possible D match to TRBD2 (5 bases). V gave up 1 base and J gave up 2 bases, with 9 bases separating them. Looked up from germline, CDR1 is SNHLY and CDR2 is FYNNEI. This CDR3 has 14 amino acids. The CDR3 region has the DNA TGTGCCAGCAGTGAAGGAGGGTGGACCTACGAGCAGTACTTC. Its protein product is CASSEGGWTYEQYF.

The chain links TRBV14 to TRBJ1-3; 7 bases align to TRBD1. Germline CDR1 is SGHDN and CDR2 is FVKESK. The V gene end was trimmed by 6 bases and the J gene end by 3 bases; junction bases not matched to a gene: 8. The CDR3 is 15 amino acids. CDR3: CASSPQGVFGNTIYF. The CDR3 bases are TGTGCCAGCAGTCCTCAGGGGGTATTTGGAAACACCATATATTTT.

V gene TRBV6-1 combines with J gene TRBJ1-2; tentative D call: TRBD1 (6 bases). CDR3 size: 18 residues. Germline V gene data show CDR1 as MNHNS and CDR2 as SASEGT. The V end was cut by 2 bases, the J end by 0 bases, with 19 bases between. The CDR3 spells CASSEFGGPRNPNYGYTF. As DNA, the CDR3 is TGTGCCAGCAGTGAATTTGGGGGCCCCAGAAACCCTAACTATGGCTACACCTTC.

The chain combines TRBV6-5 with TRBJ1-2; possibly TRBD1 for D (5 bases). The CDR3 covers 15 residues. Germline V gene data show CDR1 as MNHEY and CDR2 as SVGAGI. V gave up 2 bases and J gave up 2 bases, with 12 bases separating them. CDR3 DNA sequence: TGTGCCAGCAGTTACACCCCGACAGTAAACTATGGCTACACCTTC. Protein sequence: CASSYTPTVNYGYTF.

The rearrangement links TRBV7-3 to TRBJ2-1, with TRBD1 identical over 7 bases. The CDR3 is made up of 15 amino acids. Trimming took 4 bases from V and 9 from J; bases not matched to a gene: 12. Germline V gene sequence: CDR1 SGHTA, CDR2 FQGTGA. The CDR3 sequence is CASSSLNRGVGEQFF. CDR3 DNA sequence: TGTGCCAGCAGCTCTTTAAACAGGGGAGTCGGTGAGCAGTTCTTC.

The chain joins TRBV11-1 to TRBJ2-1; 7 bases are a match to TRBD2. This CDR3 comprises 15 residues. Germline V gives CDR1 SGHAT, CDR2 FQDESV (reference sequence). After removal of 3 bases from V and 4 bases from J, the junction contained 6 bases not matched to a gene. The CDR3, as DNA: TGTGCCAGCAGCTTTGGCCTAGCGGCTTACAATGAGCAGTTCTTC. Translation gives CASSFGLAAYNEQFF.

The chain recombines TRBV6-5 with TRBJ1-2, with D uncertain. The CDR3 covers 16 residues. V lost 0 bases, J lost 5 bases, and 16 bases lay in between. Germline assignment: CDR1 MNHEY and CDR2 SVGAGI. CDR3 protein: CASSYSMGPDQYGYTF. CDR3 DNA sequence: TGTGCCAGCAGTTACTCGATGGGCCCGGATCAATATGGCTACACCTTC.

This clone has a handful of counts. CDR3 coding DNA: TGTGCCAGCAGCCCTGGGCCCTCCTACGAGCAGTACGTC. Its translation: CASSPGPSYEQYV. The chain joins TRBV7-2 to TRBJ2-7; no definite D call. Trimming removed 5 bases from V and 0 bases from J, with 8 bases in between. Germline loops: CDR1 SGHTA, CDR2 FQGNSA. The CDR3 totals 13 residues.

This clone has a handful of counts. This chain connects TRBV13 to TRBJ2-1; perhaps TRBD2 as D (5 bases). The CDR3 covers 14 residues. Trimming took off 4 bases at V and 4 bases at J, with 11 bases between the two ends. The germline CDR1 and CDR2 sequences are PRHDT and FYEKMQ (reference sequence). As DNA, the CDR3 is TGTGCCAGCAGCTCTCGGACTGGATACAATGAGCAGTTCTTC. Its protein is CASSSRTGYNEQFF.

The chain joins TRBV10-2 to TRBJ1-2; 10 bases map to TRBD1. Germline lookup yields CDR1 WSHSY and CDR2 SAAADI. CDR3 length: 17 amino acids. V shed 4 bases and J 2 bases; nucleotides not matched to a gene: 10. The CDR3 sequence is CASSAMGQGMNNYGYTF. In DNA form, the CDR3 reads TGCGCCAGCAGTGCAATGGGACAGGGGATGAACAACTATGGCTACACCTTC.

This chain joins TRBV28 and TRBJ1-1, with 8 bases that match TRBD1. Germline V gene lookup returns CDR1 MDHEN and CDR2 SYDVKM. The trim removed 6 bases at V and 1 base at J, leaving 10 bases unmatched. The CDR3 length is 16 residues. The DNA of the CDR3 is TGTGCCAGCAGCCCTCGGACAGGGTCTGCGAACACTGAAGCTTTCTTT. Encoded protein: CASSPRTGSANTEAFF.

This clone was counted only a few times. The chain links TRBV7-2 to TRBJ1-2; 9 nucleotides line up with TRBD1. The V gene end was trimmed by 5 bases and the J gene end by 6 bases; junction bases not matched to a gene: 13. CDR3 length: 16 amino acids. CDR1 is SGHTA and CDR2 is FQGNSA in the germline V gene. In nucleotides, the CDR3 is TGTGCCAGCAGCCCGCGGGACGGGGACAGGGAAAATGGCTACACCTTC. Protein product: CASSPRDGDRENGYTF.

This clone has only a few counts. The rearrangement links TRBV7-2 to TRBJ2-1; 9 bases fit TRBD2. Germline CDR1 is SGHTA and CDR2 is FQGNSA. This CDR3 has 15 amino acids. V was pared by 3 bases and J by 2 bases, with 2 bases of the junction left unmatched. The CDR3 spells CASSFLAGPYNEQFF. CDR3 sequence (DNA): TGTGCCAGCAGCTTTCTAGCGGGACCCTACAATGAGCAGTTCTTC.

This rearrangement joins TRBV11-1 to TRBJ2-1; 10 nucleotides line up with TRBD2. CDR1 SGHAT and CDR2 FQDESV come from the germline V gene (reference sequence). This CDR3 has 14 amino acids. Unmatched junction bases numbered 8, after V lost 1 base and J lost 14 bases. The CDR3 DNA follows: TGTGCCAGCAGCTTAGAGAACAGCGGGAGGGTCAAGTTCTTC. This gives the protein CASSLENSGRVKFF. Full variable domain (remainder filled in from reference TRBV11-1 and TRBJ2-1): EAEVAQSPRYKITEKSQAVAFWCDPISGHATLYWYRQILGQGPELLVQFQDESVVDDSQLPKDRFSAERLKGVDSTLKIQPAELGDSAMYLCASSLENSGRVKFFGPGTRLTVL.

This clone was seen more than once but under ten times. The rearrangement links TRBV29-1 to TRBJ2-1; no clear D. In germline, CDR1 is SQVTM, CDR2 ANQGSEA. The CDR3 consists of 10 residues. V dropped 5 bases and J dropped 7 bases, with 6 bases sitting between them. The CDR3 region has the DNA TGCAGCGTTACAGCTAATGAGCAGTTCTTC. The encoded protein is CSVTANEQFF.

The chain is built from TRBV7-2 and TRBJ1-1, with 9 bases aligning to TRBD1. From germline, CDR1 is SGHTA and CDR2 FQGNSA. V dropped 1 base and J dropped 1; count of bases not matched to a gene: 7. The CDR3 loop spans 17 amino acids. CDR3 nucleotides: TGTGCCAGCAGCTTAGAAGGGACAGGGTACCCGAACACTGAAGCTTTCTTT. This encodes CASSLEGTGYPNTEAFF.